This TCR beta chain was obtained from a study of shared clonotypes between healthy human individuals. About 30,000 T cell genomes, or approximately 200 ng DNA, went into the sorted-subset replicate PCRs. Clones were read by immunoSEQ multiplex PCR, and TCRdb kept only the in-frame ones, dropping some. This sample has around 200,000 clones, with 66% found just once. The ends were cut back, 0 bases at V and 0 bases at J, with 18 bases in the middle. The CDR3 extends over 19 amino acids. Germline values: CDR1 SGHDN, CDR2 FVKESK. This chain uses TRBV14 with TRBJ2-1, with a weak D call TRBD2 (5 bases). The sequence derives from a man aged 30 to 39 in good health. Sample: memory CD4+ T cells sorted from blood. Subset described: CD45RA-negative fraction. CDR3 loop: CASSQDRRLASSSYNEQFF. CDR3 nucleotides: TGTGCCAGCAGCCAAGATCGGAGGCTAGCTTCGAGCTCCTACAATGAGCAGTTCTTC. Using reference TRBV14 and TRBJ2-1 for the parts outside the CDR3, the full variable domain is EAGVTQFPSHSVIEKGQTVTLRCDPISGHDNLYWYRRVMGKEIKFLLHFVKESKQDESGMPNNRFLAERTGGTYSTLKVQPAELEDSGVYFCASSQDRRLASSSYNEQFFGPGTRLTVL.